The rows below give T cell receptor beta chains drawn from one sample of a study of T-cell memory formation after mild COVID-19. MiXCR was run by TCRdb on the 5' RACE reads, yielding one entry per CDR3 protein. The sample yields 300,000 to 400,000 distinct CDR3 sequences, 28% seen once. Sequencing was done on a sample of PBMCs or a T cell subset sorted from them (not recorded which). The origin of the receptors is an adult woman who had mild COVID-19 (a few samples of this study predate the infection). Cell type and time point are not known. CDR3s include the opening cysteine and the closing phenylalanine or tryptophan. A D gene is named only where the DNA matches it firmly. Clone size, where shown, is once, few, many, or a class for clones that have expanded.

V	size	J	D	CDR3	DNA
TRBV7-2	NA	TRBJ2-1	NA	CASTLYHEQFF	TGTGCCAGCACTCTCTATCATGAGCAGTTCTTC
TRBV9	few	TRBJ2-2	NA	CASSRVGGDHTGELFF	TGTGCCAGCAGCCGGGTAGGTGGGGATCACACCGGGGAGCTGTTTTTT
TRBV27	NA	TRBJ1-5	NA	CASSPDIDNQPQHF	TGTGCCAGCAGCCCAGACATTGACAATCAGCCCCAGCATTTT
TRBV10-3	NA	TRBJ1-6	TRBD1	CAISADRGFPPLHF	TGTGCCATCAGTGCAGACAGGGGTTTTCCACCCCTCCACTTT
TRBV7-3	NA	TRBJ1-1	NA	CASSLEPLTTEAFF	TGTGCCAGCAGCTTAGAACCCCTTACGACTGAAGCTTTCTTT
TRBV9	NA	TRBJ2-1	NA	CASSVSPLAQTGDEQFF	TGTGCCAGCAGCGTATCCCCTTTAGCACAGACGGGGGATGAGCAGTTCTTC
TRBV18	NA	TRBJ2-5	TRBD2	CASSPPGLAGGFQETQYF	TGTGCCAGCTCACCACCGGGACTAGCGGGAGGTTTCCAAGAGACCCAGTACTTC
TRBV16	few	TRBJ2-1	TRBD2	CASSPGGRALNEQFF	TGTGCCAGCAGCCCCGGAGGGAGGGCCTTAAATGAGCAGTTCTTC
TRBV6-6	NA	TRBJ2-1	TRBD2	CASSYASGYDEQFF	TGTGCCAGCAGTTACGCTAGCGGGTACGATGAGCAGTTCTTC
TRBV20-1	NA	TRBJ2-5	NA	CSARETGRETQYF	TGCAGTGCTAGAGAAACGGGGCGAGAGACCCAGTACTTC
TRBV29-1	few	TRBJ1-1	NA	CSVATGSSSEAFF	TGCAGCGTTGCAACAGGGTCGAGCTCTGAAGCTTTCTTT
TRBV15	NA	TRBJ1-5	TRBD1	CATSRKGSGTGHQPQHF	TGTGCCACCAGCCGAAAAGGATCCGGGACAGGGCATCAGCCCCAGCATTTT
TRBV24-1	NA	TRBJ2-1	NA	CATSGPTGTWSSYNEQFF	TGTGCCACCAGCGGCCCGACAGGAACCTGGAGCTCCTACAATGAGCAGTTCTTC
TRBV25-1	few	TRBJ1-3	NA	CASSDTGSGNTIYF	TGTGCCAGCAGTGATACAGGGAGTGGAAACACCATATATTTT
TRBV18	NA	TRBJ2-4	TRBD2	CASSPPCREGKNIQYF	TGTGCCAGCTCACCACCTTGTAGGGAGGGCAAAAACATTCAGTACTTC
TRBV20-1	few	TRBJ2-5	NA	CSASGQGRGETQYF	TGCAGTGCTAGTGGGCAGGGGAGAGGGGAGACCCAGTACTTC
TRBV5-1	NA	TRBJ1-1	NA	CASRVQGTNTEAFF	TGCGCCAGCAGAGTCCAGGGGACGAACACTGAAGCTTTCTTT
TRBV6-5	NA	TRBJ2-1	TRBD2	CASSRRTSGRKNEQFF	TGTGCCAGCAGTAGACGGACTAGCGGGAGAAAGAACGAGCAGTTCTTC
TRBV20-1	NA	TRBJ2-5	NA	CSARPRASQETQYF	TGCAGTGCTAGACCTCGGGCTTCTCAAGAGACCCAGTACTTC
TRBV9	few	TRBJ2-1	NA	CASSPRTRDNEQFF	TGTGCCAGCAGCCCTCGGACGCGGGACAATGAGCAGTTCTTC
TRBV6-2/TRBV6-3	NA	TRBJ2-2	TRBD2	CASSRAGGYTGELFF	TGTGCCAGCAGCCGAGCGGGAGGATACACCGGGGAGCTGTTTTTT
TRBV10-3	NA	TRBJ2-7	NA	CAISEFTYEQYF	TGTGCCATCAGTGAGTTCACCTACGAGCAGTACTTC
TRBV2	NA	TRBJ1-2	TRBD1	CASMGQNYGYTF	TGTGCCAGCATGGGACAGAACTATGGCTACACCTTC
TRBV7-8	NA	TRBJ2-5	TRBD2	CASSRGLAGLQETQYF	TGTGCCAGCAGCCGGGGACTAGCGGGACTCCAAGAGACCCAGTACTTC
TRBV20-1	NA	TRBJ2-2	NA	CSARPAGRGPENTGELFF	TGCAGTGCTAGACCGGCGGGGCGGGGCCCGGAGAACACCGGGGAGCTGTTTTTT
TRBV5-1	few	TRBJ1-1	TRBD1	CASSPTTGGGTEAFF	TGCGCCAGCAGCCCAACGACAGGGGGTGGCACTGAAGCTTTCTTT
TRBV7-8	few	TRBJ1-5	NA	CASSLAGLVNQPQHF	TGTGCCAGCAGCTTAGCGGGACTGGTGAATCAGCCCCAGCATTTT
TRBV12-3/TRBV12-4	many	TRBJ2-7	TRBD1	CASSSGQGVYEQYF	TGTGCCAGCAGTTCCGGACAGGGGGTTTACGAGCAGTACTTC
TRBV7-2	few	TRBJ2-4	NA	CASSLAALLAKNIQYF	TGTGCCAGCAGCTTAGCGGCACTTCTAGCCAAAAACATTCAGTACTTC
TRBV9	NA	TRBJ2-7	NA	CASSGRQDSYEQYF	TGTGCCAGCAGCGGTAGACAGGACTCCTACGAGCAGTACTTC
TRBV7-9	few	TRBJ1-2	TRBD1	CASSMGQGDRNGYTF	TGTGCCAGCAGCATGGGACAGGGGGACAGGAATGGCTACACCTTC
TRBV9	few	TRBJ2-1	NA	CASSGGGRDNEQFF	TGTGCCAGCAGCGGAGGGGGTAGGGACAATGAGCAGTTCTTC
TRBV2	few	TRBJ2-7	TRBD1	CAMQWGQGSYEQYF	TGTGCCATGCAATGGGGACAGGGCTCCTACGAGCAGTACTTC
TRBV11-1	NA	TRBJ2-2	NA	CASSQFTDNTGELFF	TGTGCCAGCAGCCAATTTACAGATAACACCGGGGAGCTGTTTTTT
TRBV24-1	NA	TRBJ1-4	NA	CATSGSGSVEEKLFF	TGTGCCACCAGTGGGTCGGGGTCGGTAGAGGAAAAACTGTTTTTT
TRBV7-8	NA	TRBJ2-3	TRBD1	CASSLAWQGATDTQYF	TGTGCCAGCAGCTTAGCCTGGCAGGGGGCCACAGATACGCAGTATTTT
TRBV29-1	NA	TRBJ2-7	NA	CSVEGKSGAYF	TGCAGCGTTGAAGGAAAGTCTGGGGCTTACTTC
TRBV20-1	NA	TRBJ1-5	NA	CSARVQQGSFKSQHF	TGCAGTGCTAGAGTCCAACAAGGCTCTTTCAAATCCCAGCATTTT
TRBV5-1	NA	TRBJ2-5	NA	CASSSVSRPGETQYF	TGCGCCAGCAGCTCCGTCTCCAGGCCCGGGGAGACCCAGTACTTC
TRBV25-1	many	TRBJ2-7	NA	CASSEGFRQGNYEQYF	TGTGCCAGCAGTGAAGGTTTTCGGCAGGGCAACTACGAGCAGTACTTC
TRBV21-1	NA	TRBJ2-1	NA	CASSKGTSGRNPNEQFF	TGTGCCAGCAGCAAAGGGACTAGCGGGAGGAATCCCAATGAGCAGTTCTTC
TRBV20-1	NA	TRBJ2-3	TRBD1	CSAVDRATQYF	TGCAGTGCTGTTGACAGGGCAACGCAGTATTTT
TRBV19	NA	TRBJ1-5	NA	CASSTPGTNQPQHF	TGTGCCAGTAGTACCCCAGGTACCAATCAGCCCCAGCATTTT
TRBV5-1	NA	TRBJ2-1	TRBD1	CASRSQGALYNEQFF	TGCGCCAGCCGAAGTCAGGGGGCCCTCTACAATGAGCAGTTCTTC
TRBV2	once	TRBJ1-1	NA	CASRALHTEAFF	TGTGCCAGCAGGGCCCTCCACACTGAAGCTTTCTTT
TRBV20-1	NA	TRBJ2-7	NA	CSARDRNRAGDYEQYF	TGCAGTGCTAGAGATCGAAATCGGGCCGGGGACTACGAGCAGTACTTC
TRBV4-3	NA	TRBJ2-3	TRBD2	CASKAGVRTDTQYF	TGCGCCAGCAAAGCGGGAGTTCGTACAGATACGCAGTATTTT
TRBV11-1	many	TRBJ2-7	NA	CASSPPGQSYEQYF	TGTGCCAGCAGCCCGCCGGGACAATCCTACGAGCAGTACTTC
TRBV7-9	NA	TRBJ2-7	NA	CASSLDVYEQYF	TGTGCCAGCAGCTTGGATGTCTACGAGCAGTACTTC